This T cell receptor (beta chain) was sequenced in a study of blood T cell repertoires in COVID-19. Turning to the study itself: Sources were T cells, B-cell-depleted T cells, or PBMCs; the material itself was cDNA or gDNA.

CDR3 size: 16 residues. From germline, CDR1 is MNHNS and CDR2 SASEGT. Trimming removed 1 base at V and 3 bases at J, with 14 bases between. As processed by the authors: Amplification of reference gene primers provided the estimated nucleated cell counts. This table comes from immunoSEQ multiplex PCR, and its TCRdb copy is limited to in-frame clones, with some not included. V, J and clone size were drawn from that table, and D and trimming were deduced from the DNA. The sample carries hundreds of thousands of clones, around 88% recorded once. The rearrangement uses TRBV6-1 and TRBJ2-3; possible D gene TRBD1, 6 bases. This receptor was taken from a woman under 40 who had recovered from COVID-19. The sequencing input was peripheral blood. The DNA for the CDR3 is TGTGCCAGCAGTGAAGTTGCAGGGGATGGGACAGATACGCAGTATTTT. Amino acid sequence: CASSEVAGDGTDTQYF.